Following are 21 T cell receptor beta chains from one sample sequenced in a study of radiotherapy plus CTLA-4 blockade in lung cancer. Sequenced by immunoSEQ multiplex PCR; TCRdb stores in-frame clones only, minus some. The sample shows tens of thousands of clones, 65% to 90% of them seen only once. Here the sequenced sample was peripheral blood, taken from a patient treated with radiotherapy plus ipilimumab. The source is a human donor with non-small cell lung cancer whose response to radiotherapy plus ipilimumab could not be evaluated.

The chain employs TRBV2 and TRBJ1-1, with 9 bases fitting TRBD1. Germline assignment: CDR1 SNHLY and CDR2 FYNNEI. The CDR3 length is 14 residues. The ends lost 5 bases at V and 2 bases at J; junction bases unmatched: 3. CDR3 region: CASSTGQGNTEAFF. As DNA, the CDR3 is TGTGCCAGCAGTACGGGACAGGGCAACACTGAAGCTTTCTTT.

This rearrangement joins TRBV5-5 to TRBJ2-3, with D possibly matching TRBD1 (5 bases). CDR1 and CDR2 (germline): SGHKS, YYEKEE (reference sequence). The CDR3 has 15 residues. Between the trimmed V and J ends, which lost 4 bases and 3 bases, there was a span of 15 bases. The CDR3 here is CASSQGVTRTDTQYF. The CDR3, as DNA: TGTGCCAGCAGCCAAGGGGTCACAAGGACAGATACGCAGTATTTT.

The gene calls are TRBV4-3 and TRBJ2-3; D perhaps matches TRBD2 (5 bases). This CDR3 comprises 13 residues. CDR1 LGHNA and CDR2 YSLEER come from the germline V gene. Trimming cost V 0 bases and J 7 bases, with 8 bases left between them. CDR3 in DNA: TGCGCCAGCAGCCAAGATTTCGGGAATACGCAGTATTTT. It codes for CASSQDFGNTQYF.

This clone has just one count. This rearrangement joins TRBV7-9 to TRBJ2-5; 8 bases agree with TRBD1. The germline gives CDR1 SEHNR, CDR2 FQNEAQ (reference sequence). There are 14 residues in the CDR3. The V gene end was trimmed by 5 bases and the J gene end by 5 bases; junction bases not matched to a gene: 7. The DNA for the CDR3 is TGTGCCAGCAGCGCCGCAGGGGGCGGGGAGACCCAGTACTTC. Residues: CASSAAGGGETQYF.

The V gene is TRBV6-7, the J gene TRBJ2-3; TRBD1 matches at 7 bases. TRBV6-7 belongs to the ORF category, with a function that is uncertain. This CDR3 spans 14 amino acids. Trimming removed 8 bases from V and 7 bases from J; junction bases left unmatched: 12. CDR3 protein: CASGYRGPGHTQYF. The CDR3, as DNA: TGTGCCAGCGGGTATAGGGGGCCGGGTCATACGCAGTATTTT.

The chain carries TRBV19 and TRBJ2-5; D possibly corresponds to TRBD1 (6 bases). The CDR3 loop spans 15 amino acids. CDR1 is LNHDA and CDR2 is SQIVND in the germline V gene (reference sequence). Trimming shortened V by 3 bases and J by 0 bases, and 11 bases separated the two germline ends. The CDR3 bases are TGTGCCAGTAGTATGGGGGCGGCGTACCAAGAGACCCAGTACTTC. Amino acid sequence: CASSMGAAYQETQYF.

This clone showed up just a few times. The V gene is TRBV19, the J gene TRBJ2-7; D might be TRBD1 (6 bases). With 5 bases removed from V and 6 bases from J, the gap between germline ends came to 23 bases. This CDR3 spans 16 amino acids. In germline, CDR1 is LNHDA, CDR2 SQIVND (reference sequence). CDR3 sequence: CASSARAATGGGEQYF. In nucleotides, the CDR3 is TGTGCCAGTAGTGCACGCGCCGCGACAGGAGGAGGCGAGCAGTACTTC.

This CDR3 reads CSVELRPAGDQETQYF. For the CDR3, the DNA is TGCAGCGTTGAACTCCGTCCAGCGGGAGACCAAGAGACCCAGTACTTC. V is TRBV29-1 and J is TRBJ2-5; 8 positions match TRBD2. The CDR3 covers 16 residues. Looked up from germline, CDR1 is SQVTM and CDR2 is ANQGSEA. After removal of 2 bases from V and 0 bases from J, the junction contained 8 bases not matched to a gene. The full variable domain, with the rest looked up from reference TRBV29-1 and TRBJ2-5, is SAVISQKPSRDICQRGTSLTIQCQVDSQVTMMFWYRQQPGQSLTLIATANQGSEATYESGFVIDKFPISRPNLTFSTLTVSNMSPEDSSIYLCSVELRPAGDQETQYFGPGTRLLVL.

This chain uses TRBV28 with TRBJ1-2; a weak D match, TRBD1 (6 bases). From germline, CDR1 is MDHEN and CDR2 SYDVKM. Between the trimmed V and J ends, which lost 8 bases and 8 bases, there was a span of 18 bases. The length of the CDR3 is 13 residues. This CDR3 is CASSSGGARGYTF. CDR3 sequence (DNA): TGTGCCAGCTCCTCCGGGGGGGCGAGAGGCTACACCTTC.

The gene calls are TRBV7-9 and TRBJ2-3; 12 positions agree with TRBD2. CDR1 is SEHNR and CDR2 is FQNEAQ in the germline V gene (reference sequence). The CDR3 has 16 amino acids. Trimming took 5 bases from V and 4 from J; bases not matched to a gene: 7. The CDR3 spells CASSPLTSGSPDTQYF. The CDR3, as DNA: TGTGCCAGCAGCCCTCTGACTAGCGGGAGCCCAGATACGCAGTATTTT.

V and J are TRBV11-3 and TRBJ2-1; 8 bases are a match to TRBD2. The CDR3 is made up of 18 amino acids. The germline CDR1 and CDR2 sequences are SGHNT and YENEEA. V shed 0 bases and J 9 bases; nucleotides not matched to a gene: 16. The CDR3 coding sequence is TGTGCCAGCAGCTTAGAAGGGAGGGAGCGGGGGAGACCGTCTGAGCAGTTCTTC. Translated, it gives CASSLEGRERGRPSEQFF.

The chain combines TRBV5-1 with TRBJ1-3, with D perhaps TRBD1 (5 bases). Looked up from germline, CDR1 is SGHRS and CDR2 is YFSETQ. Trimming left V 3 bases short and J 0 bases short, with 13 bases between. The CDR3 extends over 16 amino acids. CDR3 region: CASSSIPGDSGNTIYF. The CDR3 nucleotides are TGCGCCAGCAGCTCCATTCCGGGGGACTCTGGAAACACCATATATTTT.

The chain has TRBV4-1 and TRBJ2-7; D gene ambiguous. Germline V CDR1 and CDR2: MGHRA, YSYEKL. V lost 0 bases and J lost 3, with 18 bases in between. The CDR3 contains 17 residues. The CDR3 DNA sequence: TGCGCCAGCAGCCAAGAAGACACGCAGCCCCCCTTCTACGAGCAGTACTTC. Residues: CASSQEDTQPPFYEQYF.

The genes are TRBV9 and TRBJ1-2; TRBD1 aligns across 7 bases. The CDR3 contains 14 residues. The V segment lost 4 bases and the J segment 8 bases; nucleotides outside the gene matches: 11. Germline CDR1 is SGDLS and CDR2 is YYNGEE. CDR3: CASSPPTGSIGYTF. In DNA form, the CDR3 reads TGTGCCAGCAGCCCCCCGACAGGGTCAATCGGCTACACCTTC. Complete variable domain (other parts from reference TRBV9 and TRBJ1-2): DSGVTQTPKHLITATGQRVTLRCSPRSGDLSVYWYQQSLDQGLQFLIQYYNGEERAKGNILERFSAQQFPDLHSELNLSSLELGDSALYFCASSPPTGSIGYTFGSGTRLTVV.

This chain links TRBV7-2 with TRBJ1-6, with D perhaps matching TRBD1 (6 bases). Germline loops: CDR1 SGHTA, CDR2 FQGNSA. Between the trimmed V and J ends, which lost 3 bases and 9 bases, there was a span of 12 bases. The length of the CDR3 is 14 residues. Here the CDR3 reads CASSFGQRGSPLHF. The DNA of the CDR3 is TGTGCCAGCAGCTTCGGACAGAGAGGTTCACCCCTCCACTTT.

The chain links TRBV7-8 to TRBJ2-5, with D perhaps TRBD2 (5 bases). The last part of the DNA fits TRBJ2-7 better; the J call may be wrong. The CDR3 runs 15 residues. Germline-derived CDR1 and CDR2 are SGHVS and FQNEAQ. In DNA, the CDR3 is TGTGCCAGCAGCCCCCGTGAGGGAAGCTCCTACGAGCAGTACTTC. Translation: CASSPREGSSYEQYF.

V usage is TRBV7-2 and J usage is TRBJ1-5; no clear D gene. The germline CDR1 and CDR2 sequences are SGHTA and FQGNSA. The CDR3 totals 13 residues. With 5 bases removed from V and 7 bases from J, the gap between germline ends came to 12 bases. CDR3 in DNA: TGTGCCAGCAGCCCCGGGATGCAACAGCCCCAGCATTTT. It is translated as CASSPGMQQPQHF.

CDR3 nucleotides: TGTGCCACCTTCTGGGGGACAGGGTACACCGGGGAGCTGTTTTTT. This sequence encodes CATFWGTGYTGELFF. This chain connects TRBV6-1 to TRBJ2-2; 9 bases map to TRBD1. CDR3 length: 15 amino acids. The V gene end was trimmed by 10 bases and the J gene end by 3 bases; junction bases not matched to a gene: 9. CDR1 and CDR2 (germline): MNHNS, SASEGT.

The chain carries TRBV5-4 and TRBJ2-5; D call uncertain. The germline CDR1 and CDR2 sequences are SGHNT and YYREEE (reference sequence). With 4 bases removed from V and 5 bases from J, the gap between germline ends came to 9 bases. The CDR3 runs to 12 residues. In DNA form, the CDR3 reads TGTGCCAGCAGCCCGGAGCAGGAGACCCAGTACTTC. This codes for CASSPEQETQYF.

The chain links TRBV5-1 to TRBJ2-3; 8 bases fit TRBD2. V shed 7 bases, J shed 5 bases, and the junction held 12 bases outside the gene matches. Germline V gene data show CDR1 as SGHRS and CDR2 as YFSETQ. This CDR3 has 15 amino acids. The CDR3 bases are TGCGCCAGCGCTGGGGGAGCGGGGGCGGTAGATACGCAGTATTTT. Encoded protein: CASAGGAGAVDTQYF.

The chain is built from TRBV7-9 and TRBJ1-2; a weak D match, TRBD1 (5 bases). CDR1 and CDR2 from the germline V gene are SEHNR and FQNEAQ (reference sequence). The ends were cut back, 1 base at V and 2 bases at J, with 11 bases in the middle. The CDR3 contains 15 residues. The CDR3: CASSLGQGGNYGYTF. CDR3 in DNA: TGTGCCAGCAGCTTAGGGCAGGGAGGCAACTATGGCTACACCTTC. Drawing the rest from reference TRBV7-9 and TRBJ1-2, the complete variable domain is DTGVSQNPRHKITKRGQNVTFRCDPISEHNRLYWYRQTLGQGPEFLTYFQNEAQLEKSRLLSDRFSAERPKGSFSTLEIQRTEQGDSAMYLCASSLGQGGNYGYTFGSGTRLTVV.